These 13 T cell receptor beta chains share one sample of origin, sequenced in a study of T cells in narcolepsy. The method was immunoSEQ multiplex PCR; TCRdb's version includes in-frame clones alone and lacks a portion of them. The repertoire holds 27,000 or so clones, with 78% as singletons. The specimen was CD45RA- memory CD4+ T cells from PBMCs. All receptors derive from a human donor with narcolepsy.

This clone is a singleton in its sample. CDR3 in amino acids: CASSAGQGVGNSPLHF. DNA for the CDR3: TGTGCCAGCAGCGCGGGACAGGGGGTAGGGAATTCACCCCTCCACTTT. This sequence joins TRBV9 and TRBJ1-6; TRBD1 matches at 11 bases. Germline V gene lookup returns CDR1 SGDLS and CDR2 YYNGEE. V shed 3 bases, J shed 7 bases, and the junction held 6 bases outside the gene matches. This CDR3 region has 16 residues.

The CDR3 DNA sequence: TGTGCCTGGAGTACACATCCGACAGGGGATAGCAATCAGCCCCAGCATTTT. Amino acids: CAWSTHPTGDSNQPQHF. This chain uses TRBV30 with TRBJ1-5, with 8 bases that match TRBD1. The ends lost 2 bases at V and 0 bases at J; junction bases unmatched: 9. Germline-derived CDR1 and CDR2 are GTSNPN and SVGIG (reference sequence). This CDR3 spans 17 amino acids.

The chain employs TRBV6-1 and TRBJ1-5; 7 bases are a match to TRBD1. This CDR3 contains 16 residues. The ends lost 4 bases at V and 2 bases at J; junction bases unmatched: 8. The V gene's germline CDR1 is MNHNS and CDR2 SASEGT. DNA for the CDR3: TGTGCCAGCAGTGCCAGAGGGACAGTCGGCAATCAGCCCCAGCATTTT. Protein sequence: CASSARGTVGNQPQHF.

This chain's CDR3 is CASSLGGVAKNIQYF. Here the CDR3 DNA reads TGTGCCAGCAGCTTGGGAGGGGTAGCCAAAAACATTCAGTACTTC. The V gene is TRBV5-6, the J gene TRBJ2-4; D may correspond to TRBD1 or TRBD2 (5 bases each). Between the trimmed V and J ends, which lost 0 bases and 0 bases, there was a span of 7 bases. The CDR3 runs 15 residues. Germline CDR1 is SGHDT and CDR2 is YYEEEE.

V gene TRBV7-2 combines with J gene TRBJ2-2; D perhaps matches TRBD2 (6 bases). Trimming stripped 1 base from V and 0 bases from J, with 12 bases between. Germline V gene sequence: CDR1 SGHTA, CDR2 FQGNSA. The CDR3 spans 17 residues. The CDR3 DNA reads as TGTGCCAGCAGCTTAGGGACTACCTTCGCGAACACCGGGGAGCTGTTTTTT. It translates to CASSLGTTFANTGELFF.

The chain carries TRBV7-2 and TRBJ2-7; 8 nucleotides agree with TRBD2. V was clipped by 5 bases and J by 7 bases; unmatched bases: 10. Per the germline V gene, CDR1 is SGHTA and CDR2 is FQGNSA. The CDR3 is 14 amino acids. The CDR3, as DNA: TGTGCCAGCAGCACCGTAGCCGGGGGGGAGGAGCAGTACTTC. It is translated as CASSTVAGGEEQYF.

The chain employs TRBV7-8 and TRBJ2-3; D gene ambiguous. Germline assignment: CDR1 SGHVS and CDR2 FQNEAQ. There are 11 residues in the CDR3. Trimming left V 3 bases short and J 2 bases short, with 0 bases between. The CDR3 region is CASSFTDTQYF. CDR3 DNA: TGTGCCAGCAGCTTCACAGATACGCAGTATTTT. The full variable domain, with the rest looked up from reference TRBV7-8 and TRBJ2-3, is GAGVSQSPRYKVAKRGQDVALRCDPISGHVSLFWYQQALGQGPEFLTYFQNEAQLDKSGLPSDRFFAERPEGSVSTLKIQRTQQEDSAVYLCASSFTDTQYFGPGTRLTVL.

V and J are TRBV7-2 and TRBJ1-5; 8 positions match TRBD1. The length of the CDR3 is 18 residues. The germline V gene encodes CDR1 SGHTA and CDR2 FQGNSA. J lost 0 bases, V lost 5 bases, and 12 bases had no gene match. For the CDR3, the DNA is TGTGCCAGCAGCCCCTCTGGGGCAGGGGGCCATAGCAATCAGCCCCAGCATTTT. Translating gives CASSPSGAGGHSNQPQHF.

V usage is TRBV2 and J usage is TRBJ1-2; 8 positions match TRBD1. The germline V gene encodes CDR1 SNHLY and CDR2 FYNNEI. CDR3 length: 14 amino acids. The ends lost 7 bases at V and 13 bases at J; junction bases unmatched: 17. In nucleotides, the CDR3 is TGTGCCAGCACCCCCGCCGGACAGGGCCATCGGTCCACCTTC. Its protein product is CASTPAGQGHRSTF.

The CDR3 protein is CASSRLAYEQYF. The CDR3, as DNA: TGTGCCAGCAGCCGACTAGCTTACGAGCAGTACTTC. J is TRBJ2-7 and V is TRBV5-6; 7 positions match TRBD2. Germline CDR1 SGHDT, CDR2 YYEEEE. The V and J ends lost 4 bases and 4 bases, in that order; junction bases with no gene match: 2. This CDR3 is built from 12 residues.

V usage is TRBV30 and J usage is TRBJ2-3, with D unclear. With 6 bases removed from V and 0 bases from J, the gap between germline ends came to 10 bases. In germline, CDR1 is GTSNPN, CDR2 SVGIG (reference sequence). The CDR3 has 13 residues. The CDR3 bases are TGTGCCTGTATTAGTCGTAGCACAGATACGCAGTATTTT. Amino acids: CACISRSTDTQYF.

DNA of the CDR3: TGTGCCAGCGAAATAGGGTCTACCAAGAACTATGGCTACACCTTC. The encoded protein is CASEIGSTKNYGYTF. The chain combines TRBV6-5 with TRBJ1-2; no firm D call. The CDR3 length is 15 residues. Between the trimmed V and J ends, which lost 8 bases and 2 bases, there was a span of 18 bases. From germline, CDR1 is MNHEY and CDR2 SVGAGI.

The CDR3 reads CASSIPDVAEAFF. CDR3 bases: TGTGCCAGTAGTATACCAGACGTGGCTGAAGCTTTCTTT. The chain combines TRBV19 with TRBJ1-1; D gene unclear. CDR3 size: 13 residues. Per germline, CDR1 LNHDA and CDR2 SQIVND (reference sequence). V lost 2 bases and J 6 bases, leaving 10 bases between the germline ends.